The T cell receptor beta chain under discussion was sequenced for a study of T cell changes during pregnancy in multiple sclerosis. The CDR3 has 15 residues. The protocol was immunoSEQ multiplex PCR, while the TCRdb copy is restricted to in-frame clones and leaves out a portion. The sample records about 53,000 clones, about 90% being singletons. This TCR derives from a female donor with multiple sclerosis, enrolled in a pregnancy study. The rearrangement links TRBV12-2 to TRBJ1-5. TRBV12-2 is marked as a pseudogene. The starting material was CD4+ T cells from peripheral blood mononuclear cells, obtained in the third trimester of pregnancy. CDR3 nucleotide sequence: TGTGCAAGTCGCCCCGGGACTTTGGGCAATCAGCCCCAGCATTTT. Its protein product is CASRPGTLGNQPQHF.